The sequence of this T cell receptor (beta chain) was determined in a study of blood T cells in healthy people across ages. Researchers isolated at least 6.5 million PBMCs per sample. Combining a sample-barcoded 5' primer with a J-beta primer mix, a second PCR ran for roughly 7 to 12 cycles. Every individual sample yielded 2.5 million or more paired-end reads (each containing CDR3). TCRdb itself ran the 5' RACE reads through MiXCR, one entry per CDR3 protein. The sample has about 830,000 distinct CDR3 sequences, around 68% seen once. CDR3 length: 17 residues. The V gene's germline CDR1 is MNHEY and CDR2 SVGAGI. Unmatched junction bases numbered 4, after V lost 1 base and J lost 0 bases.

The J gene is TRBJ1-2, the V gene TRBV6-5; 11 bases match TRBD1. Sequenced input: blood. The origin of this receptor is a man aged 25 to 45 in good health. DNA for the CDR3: TGTGCCAGCAGTTACTACGGGACAGGGGGACCTAACTATGGCTACACCTTC. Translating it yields CASSYYGTGGPNYGYTF.